This T cell receptor beta chain was captured in a study of immune evolution from preneoplasia to lung adenocarcinoma. Study background: HLA loss of heterozygosity: over 5.5% AIS, approximately 15% MIA, about 31% ADC, none AAH.

Patient tissue came from resections in Japan or China, 2014–2017. Assay: immunoSEQ multiplex PCR; the TCRdb copy retains only in-frame clones and omits some. This sample has approximately 8,800 clones; 70% to 90% occur once, and the top ten carry around 3.1%. The source material was FFPE lung adenocarcinoma in situ tissue. The source is a person aged 70 to 85 with lung adenocarcinoma.

The CDR3 bases are TGCGCCAGCAGCTTGCAGGGGACAGCTAACTATGGCTACACCTTC. This encodes CASSLQGTANYGYTF. The chain links TRBV5-1 to TRBJ1-2; TRBD1 matches at 7 bases. From germline, CDR1 is SGHRS and CDR2 YFSETQ. This CDR3 is 15 amino acids long. Unmatched junction bases numbered 3, after V lost 1 base and J lost 0 bases.